Listed below are T cell receptor beta chains from one sample, sequenced in a study of identical twins. TCRdb recomputed calls from the 5' RACE reads with MiXCR, one row per CDR3 protein. The sample comprises hundreds of thousands of distinct CDR3 sequences, over 15% of which are singletons, and around 13% rests with the top ten. A further study also used this sample, focusing on T cells expressing NK-cell markers.

The sample comprised PBMCs. These receptors all stem from a woman between 18 and 29 years old in good health. Both conserved end residues are part of each CDR3. The D gene is left open where the match is weak.

D gene | J gene | V gene | CDR3 protein
- | TRBJ1-1 | TRBV20-1 | CSARDGTGTGAFF
- | TRBJ2-1 | TRBV29-1 | CSVEGPTTGHSYNEQFF
TRBD1 | TRBJ2-5 | TRBV12-3/TRBV12-4 | CASRTTGEETQYF
TRBD2 | TRBJ2-3 | TRBV7-3 | CASSLRLAGGQADTQYF
TRBD2 | TRBJ2-1 | TRBV11-2 | CASSSHAGGLAGRYNEQFF
TRBD2 | TRBJ2-1 | TRBV20-1 | CSASGSGGLTDNEQFF
TRBD1 | TRBJ1-1 | TRBV6-5 | CASSGQGTGTFF
- | TRBJ1-4 | TRBV14 | CASSPHGEEKLFF
TRBD2 | TRBJ2-5 | TRBV20-1 | CSAGLAGLGQETQYF
- | TRBJ2-1 | TRBV29-1 | CSVERSGNEQFF
- | TRBJ2-3 | TRBV10-1 | CASSDRGGTDTQYF
- | TRBJ2-7 | TRBV29-1 | CSVNEADPPYEQYF
TRBD2 | TRBJ2-7 | TRBV20-1 | CSARGQREASYEQYF
TRBD2 | TRBJ2-1 | TRBV6-2/TRBV6-3 | CASSTSLAGENNEQFF
- | TRBJ1-2 | TRBV7-3 | CASSPGGNGGYTF
TRBD2 | TRBJ2-1 | TRBV20-1 | CSATPGGGNEQFF
TRBD2 | TRBJ2-1 | TRBV14 | CASSQDQLAGVDEQFF
- | TRBJ2-7 | TRBV7-9 | CASSPSTGDYEQYF
TRBD1 | TRBJ1-5 | TRBV7-2 | CASSSTGVSQPQHF
- | TRBJ2-3 | TRBV29-1 | CSVEDRRRISTDTQYF
TRBD2 | TRBJ2-3 | TRBV7-8 | CASSLAQRGASDTQYF
TRBD1 | TRBJ2-7 | TRBV7-6 | CASSPGQGSFYEQYF
TRBD1 | TRBJ1-1 | TRBV27 | CASSIGTGETEAFF
- | TRBJ2-7 | TRBV7-2 | CASRTGPAYEQYF
- | TRBJ2-3 | TRBV20-1 | CSSPSGSSTDTQYF
- | TRBJ2-6 | TRBV5-6 | CASSRLRANVLTF
- | TRBJ2-7 | TRBV10-3 | CAISVAGNYEQYF
- | TRBJ2-7 | TRBV20-1 | CSATTWDGLKYF
TRBD2 | TRBJ2-1 | TRBV4-1 | CASSQERGTSGRLSSYNEQFF
- | TRBJ1-2 | TRBV3-1 | CASSRENRAYGYTF
- | TRBJ1-1 | TRBV12-3/TRBV12-4 | CASIRTDEAFF
- | TRBJ2-7 | TRBV5-1 | CASSDGGGFDEQYF
- | TRBJ2-1 | TRBV7-8 | CASSMGGEQFF
- | TRBJ2-3 | TRBV9 | CASSSRFASDTQYF
TRBD1 | TRBJ2-7 | TRBV9 | CASSPGGGYSYEQYF
- | TRBJ1-4 | TRBV27 | CASSLGGSVLGKLFF
- | TRBJ1-5 | TRBV30 | CAWSTSTSNQPQHF
- | TRBJ2-7 | TRBV10-3 | CAISESLPEQYF
- | TRBJ1-2 | TRBV15 | CATSREGNGYTF